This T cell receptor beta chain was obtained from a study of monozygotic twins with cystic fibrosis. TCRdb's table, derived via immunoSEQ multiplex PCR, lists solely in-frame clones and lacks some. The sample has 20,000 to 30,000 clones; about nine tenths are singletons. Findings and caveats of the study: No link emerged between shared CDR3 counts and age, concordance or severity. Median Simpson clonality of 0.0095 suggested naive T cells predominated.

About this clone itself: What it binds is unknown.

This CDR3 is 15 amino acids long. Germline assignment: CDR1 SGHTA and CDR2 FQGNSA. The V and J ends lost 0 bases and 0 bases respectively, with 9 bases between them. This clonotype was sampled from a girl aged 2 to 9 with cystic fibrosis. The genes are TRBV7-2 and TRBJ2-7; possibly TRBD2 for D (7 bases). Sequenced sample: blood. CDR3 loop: CASSLARGGSYEQYF. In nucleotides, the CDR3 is TGTGCCAGCAGCTTAGCGAGGGGGGGCTCCTACGAGCAGTACTTC.